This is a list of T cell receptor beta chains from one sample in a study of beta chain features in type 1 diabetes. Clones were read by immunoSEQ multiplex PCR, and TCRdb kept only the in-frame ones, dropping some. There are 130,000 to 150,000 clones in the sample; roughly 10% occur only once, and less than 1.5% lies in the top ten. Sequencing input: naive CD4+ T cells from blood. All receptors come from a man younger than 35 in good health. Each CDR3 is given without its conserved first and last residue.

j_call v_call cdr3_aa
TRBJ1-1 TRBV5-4 ASSLDQYTAEAF
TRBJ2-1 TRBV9 ASSVAGQGSYNEQF
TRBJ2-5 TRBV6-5 ASQAGARETQY
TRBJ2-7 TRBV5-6 ASSETGSYEQY
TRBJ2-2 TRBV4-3 ASSQGGGGYGELF
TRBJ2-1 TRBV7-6 ASSPIAGGPENEQF
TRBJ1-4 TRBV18 ASSPRGNEKLF
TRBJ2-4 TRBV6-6 ASSFGTGAGNIQY
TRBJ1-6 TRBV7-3 ASSQGQGSSYNSPLH
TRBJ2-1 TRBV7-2 ASSLMPLLSSNEQF
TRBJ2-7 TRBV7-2 ASSYRGGPSYEQY
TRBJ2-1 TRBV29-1 SVEDPGGRSYNEQF
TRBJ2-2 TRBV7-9 ASSAPSGANTGELF
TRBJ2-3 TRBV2 ASRFAFSTDTQY
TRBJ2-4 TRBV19 ASSIDHGGTRGIQY